The T cell receptor (beta chain) under discussion was sequenced for a study of metastatic and nonmetastatic thyroid tumors. By share, this clone counts as medium-sized. At the DNA level, this CDR3 is encoded by other sequences in the same sample as well. CDR3 size: 12 residues. Germline CDR1 reads SEHNR; CDR2 reads FQNEAQ (reference sequence). The V and J ends lost 1 base and 4 bases respectively, with 5 bases between them. Among the patients, none had received any treatment before thyroid surgery. In the original analysis: A distant-metastasis classifier for papillary thyroid cancer was built using CDR3 differences across clinicopathological groups. TCRdb re-called clones via MiXCR from the PCR reads. The V and J calls follow TCRdb's processing rather than the paper's. The table records about 1,900 clones, around 9.9% of them present only once.

This chain joins TRBV7-9 and TRBJ2-7; D call uncertain. This TCR derives from a female donor with papillary thyroid cancer or a benign thyroid nodule (not recorded which). Some clones in this sample may be carry-over from other donors' samples. The source material was tumor tissue. This CDR3 reads CASSLEKYEQYF. In nucleotides, the CDR3 is TGTGCCAGCAGCTTAGAAAAGTACGAGCAGTACTTC.